One and the same sample provided the 26 T cell receptor beta chains below, sequenced in a study of CD8+ T cells in alopecia areata. TCR sequencing used cDNA made by reverse transcription of extracted RNA. TCRdb's copy holds only in-frame clones and misses some; the assay was immunoSEQ multiplex PCR. Altogether hundreds of thousands of clones are present, less than 80% being singletons, with the ten largest covering approximately 1.2%. The starting material was CD4+ T cells sorted from blood, obtained at week 0. These TCRs come from a human donor with alopecia areata.

About this clone itself: The junction shows a germline mismatch at one end, possibly a read error. The rearrangement links TRBV7-7 to TRBJ2-5; TRBD1 matches 9 bases. CDR1 and CDR2 (germline): SSHAT, FNYEAQ (reference sequence). This CDR3 contains 14 residues. CDR3: CASSSWTGDETQYF. CDR3 in DNA: TGTGCTAGCAGCTCCTGGACAGGGGATGAGACCCAGTACTTC.

This clone was detected only once. J is TRBJ2-2 and V is TRBV9; 10 positions match TRBD2. Germline loops: CDR1 SGDLS, CDR2 YYNGEE. The length of the CDR3 is 16 residues. The V gene end was trimmed by 3 bases and the J gene end by 4 bases; junction bases not matched to a gene: 6. The DNA of the CDR3 is TGTGCCAGCAGCGCAACTAGCGGGGCTCCCACCGGGGAGCTGTTTTTT. It is translated as CASSATSGAPTGELFF.

The V gene is TRBV7-2, the J gene TRBJ2-1; tentative D call: TRBD1 (5 bases). The CDR3 is 12 amino acids. Per germline, CDR1 SGHTA and CDR2 FQGNSA. V was trimmed by 7 bases and J by 4 bases, leaving 8 bases between them. The CDR3 spells CASNRQYNEQFF. As DNA, the CDR3 is TGTGCCAGCAACCGACAGTACAATGAGCAGTTCTTC.

This chain joins TRBV7-9 and TRBJ1-1; D may be TRBD1 (5 bases). The CDR3 consists of 13 residues. Looked up from germline, CDR1 is SEHNR and CDR2 is FQNEAQ (reference sequence). Trimming removed 6 bases from V and 2 bases from J, with 10 bases in between. CDR3 amino acids: CASSSQENTEAFF. In nucleotides, the CDR3 is TGTGCCAGCAGTTCACAGGAAAACACTGAAGCTTTCTTT.

The J gene is TRBJ1-1, the V gene TRBV6-1, with TRBD1 identical over 8 bases. V shed 2 bases, J shed 3 bases, and the junction held 2 bases outside the gene matches. This CDR3 is built from 14 residues. Germline values: CDR1 MNHNS, CDR2 SASEGT. The CDR3 region has the DNA TGTGCCAGCAGTGAATACAGGGGGGACACTGAAGCTTTCTTT. Amino acid sequence: CASSEYRGDTEAFF.

This rearrangement joins TRBV29-1 to TRBJ2-7, with TRBD1 as a possible D gene (6 bases). The germline V gene encodes CDR1 SQVTM and CDR2 ANQGSEA. Trimming stripped 8 bases from V and 3 bases from J, with 17 bases between. The CDR3 consists of 13 residues. This chain's CDR3 is CSSSTGTNYEQYF. CDR3 in DNA: TGCAGCTCCTCAACCGGGACAAACTACGAGCAGTACTTC.

The chain links TRBV19 to TRBJ1-5; unclear D gene. V was shortened by 3 bases and J by 2 bases, with 11 bases between the two germline ends. The CDR3 consists of 15 residues. CDR1 LNHDA and CDR2 SQIVND come from the germline V gene (reference sequence). CDR3 amino acids: CASSMGGNGNQPQHF. The DNA of the CDR3 is TGTGCCAGTAGTATGGGAGGGAACGGCAATCAGCCCCAGCATTTT.

The CDR3 bases are TGCGCCAGCAGCTTGGTGCTGAGCTCTGGGGCCAACGTCCTGACTTTC. This gives the protein CASSLVLSSGANVLTF. V and J are TRBV5-1 and TRBJ2-6, with D uncertain. Germline lookup yields CDR1 SGHRS and CDR2 YFSETQ. V lost 0 bases and J lost 0, with 7 bases in between. This CDR3 has 16 amino acids.

This chain joins TRBV29-1 and TRBJ2-2; D is ambiguous. Trimming removed 4 bases at V and 1 base at J, with 7 bases between. CDR1 and CDR2 (germline): SQVTM, ANQGSEA. CDR3 length: 13 residues. The CDR3: CSVVYGNTGELFF. The CDR3 DNA is TGCAGCGTTGTATACGGGAACACCGGGGAGCTGTTTTTT.

This rearrangement joins TRBV29-1 to TRBJ1-2; no clear D gene. The germline gives CDR1 SQVTM, CDR2 ANQGSEA. The CDR3 has 11 amino acids. V lost 7 bases to trimming and J lost 8 bases, with 14 bases between them. CDR3 nucleotide sequence: TGCAGCGCCTCCCAGGTTGGCGGCTACACCTTC. Its protein is CSASQVGGYTF.

In nucleotides, the CDR3 is TGTGCCAGCAGCCCCTACTACGAGCAGTACTTC. Protein product: CASSPYYEQYF. The chain combines TRBV7-2 with TRBJ2-7; D is uncertain. Germline V gives CDR1 SGHTA, CDR2 FQGNSA. The CDR3 runs 11 residues. V was shortened by 5 bases and J by 3 bases, with 5 bases between the two germline ends.

V is TRBV19 and J is TRBJ2-6; D call uncertain. This CDR3 contains 14 residues. The V gene's germline CDR1 is LNHDA and CDR2 SQIVND (reference sequence). Trimming took 7 bases from V and 0 from J, leaving 7 bases between them. The CDR3, as DNA: TGTGCCAGTACCGGTGGCTCTGGGGCCAACGTCCTGACTTTC. This gives the protein CASTGGSGANVLTF.

The chain joins TRBV7-2 to TRBJ2-1; 10 positions agree with TRBD2. J gave up 3 bases and V 5 bases, and 4 bases lay outside the gene matches. The germline V gene has CDR1 SGHTA and CDR2 FQGNSA. The CDR3 consists of 15 residues. CDR3 DNA: TGTGCCAGCAGCATAAGCGGGGGGGACTACAATGAGCAGTTCTTC. Protein product: CASSISGGDYNEQFF.

This chain links TRBV6-5 with TRBJ2-3; D gene unclear. Deletions cut 10 bases from V and 0 bases from J, with 14 bases between. CDR1 is MNHEY, CDR2 SVGAGI, per germline. CDR3 length: 14 amino acids. CDR3 region: CATSIGVSTDTQYF. Written as DNA, the CDR3 is TGTGCCACATCGATCGGCGTAAGCACAGATACGCAGTATTTT.

This rearrangement joins TRBV30 to TRBJ1-1; 10 nucleotides match TRBD1. J gave up 4 bases and V 6 bases, and 2 bases lay outside the gene matches. This CDR3 spans 12 amino acids. From germline, CDR1 is GTSNPN and CDR2 SVGIG (reference sequence). CDR3 region: CACDRGLTEAFF. In DNA, the CDR3 is TGTGCCTGTGACAGGGGGCTCACTGAAGCTTTCTTT.

The chain couples TRBV7-2 to TRBJ1-5, with D possibly being TRBD1 (5 bases). The length of the CDR3 is 16 residues. With 5 bases removed from V and 5 bases from J, the gap between germline ends came to 19 bases. From germline, CDR1 is SGHTA and CDR2 FQGNSA. The CDR3 loop is CASSRGPAGGDQPQHF. The CDR3 DNA follows: TGTGCCAGCAGCCGAGGTCCGGCGGGAGGGGATCAGCCCCAGCATTTT.

The CDR3 loop reads CASSDGREPQHF. Written as DNA, the CDR3 is TGTGCCAGCAGTGACGGGAGGGAGCCCCAGCATTTT. The chain recombines TRBV2 with TRBJ1-5; D gene unclear. V shed 3 bases and J shed 8 bases, with 8 bases lying between them. Germline V gene data show CDR1 as SNHLY and CDR2 as FYNNEI. This CDR3 has 12 residues.

About this clone itself: A read error is likely, as this CDR3 ends without the conserved phenylalanine or tryptophan. The chain employs TRBV30 and TRBJ1-1; D is uncertain. Germline CDR1 GTSNPN, CDR2 SVGIG (reference sequence). The CDR3 consists of 12 residues. V lost 0 bases and J 6 bases, leaving 8 bases between the germline ends. The chain's CDR3 is CAWSVTYAEAFL. In DNA, the CDR3 is TGTGCCTGGAGTGTAACGTACGCTGAAGCTTTCCTT.

V usage is TRBV4-1 and J usage is TRBJ2-6, with a possible D match to TRBD2 (6 bases). This CDR3 has 15 amino acids. Germline V gene lookup returns CDR1 MGHRA and CDR2 YSYEKL. The V end was cut by 2 bases, the J end by 4 bases, with 9 bases between. Here the CDR3 DNA reads TGCGCCAGCAGCCAAACCCTAGCGGGGGCCAACGTCCTGACTTTC. Protein: CASSQTLAGANVLTF.

V and J are TRBV19 and TRBJ1-6, with D perhaps matching TRBD1 (5 bases). Germline-derived CDR1 and CDR2 are LNHDA and SQIVND (reference sequence). The CDR3 loop spans 13 amino acids. V was pared by 4 bases and J by 11 bases, with 12 bases between. DNA for the CDR3: TGTGCCAGTAGTAAGGACATCTTTCCACCCCTCCACTTT. Translation: CASSKDIFPPLHF. The full variable domain, with the rest looked up from reference TRBV19 and TRBJ1-6, is DGGITQSPKYLFRKEGQNVTLSCEQNLNHDAMYWYRQDPGQGLRLIYYSQIVNDFQKGDIAEGYSVSREKKESFPLTVTSAQKNPTAFYLCASSKDIFPPLHFGNGTRLTVT.

In regard to this clone: Other DNA sequences in this specimen translate into the identical CDR3. This rearrangement joins TRBV30 to TRBJ1-5; D might be TRBD1 (5 bases). Germline V gene lookup returns CDR1 GTSNPN and CDR2 SVGIG (reference sequence). Deletions cut 2 bases from V and 2 bases from J, with 10 bases between. The CDR3 runs to 14 residues. The CDR3 here is CAWSPGQGNQPQHF. In nucleotides, the CDR3 is TGTGCCTGGAGTCCAGGGCAAGGCAATCAGCCCCAGCATTTT.

The V and J genes are TRBV30 and TRBJ2-5, with D perhaps matching TRBD2 (5 bases). Germline lookup yields CDR1 GTSNPN and CDR2 SVGIG (reference sequence). Trimming stripped 1 base from V and 5 bases from J, with 11 bases between. The CDR3 totals 13 residues. CDR3: CAWSALTGETQYF. The CDR3 region has the DNA TGTGCCTGGAGTGCCTTAACGGGGGAGACCCAGTACTTC.

Only a few counts were recorded for this clone. The chain uses TRBV7-9 and TRBJ2-3, with 9 bases aligning to TRBD1. The CDR3 length is 14 residues. Germline V gene sequence: CDR1 SEHNR, CDR2 FQNEAQ (reference sequence). V lost 3 bases to trimming and J lost 5 bases; unmatched junction nucleotides: 3. CDR3 loop: CASSFGQGIDTQYF. The CDR3 region has the DNA TGTGCCAGCAGCTTCGGACAGGGGATAGATACGCAGTATTTT.

The chain couples TRBV30 to TRBJ2-3, with D tentatively TRBD1 or TRBD2 (6 bases each). The CDR3 is 11 residues long. The ends were cut back, 3 bases at V and 14 bases at J, with 15 bases in the middle. CDR1 is GTSNPN, CDR2 SVGIG, per germline (reference sequence). The DNA of the CDR3 is TGTGCCTGGAGCGGAGGGGGGCAAACGTATTTT. It is translated as CAWSGGGQTYF.

This chain uses TRBV4-1 with TRBJ2-6, with D hard to call. Germline CDR1 is MGHRA and CDR2 is YSYEKL. V gave up 4 bases and J gave up 0 bases, with 7 bases separating them. The CDR3 loop spans 15 amino acids. The CDR3 DNA reads TGCGCCAGCAGCCCTTTGGGCTCTGGGGCCAACGTCCTGACTTTC. It yields the protein CASSPLGSGANVLTF.

The genes are TRBV14 and TRBJ2-7, with D possibly being TRBD1 or TRBD2 (7 bases each). The CDR3 extends over 19 amino acids. Trimming pared 0 bases from V and 7 bases from J, leaving 28 bases between. Germline V CDR1 and CDR2: SGHDN, FVKESK. CDR3 in amino acids: CASSQDQRWGRDSKWEQYF. CDR3 nucleotides: TGTGCCAGCAGCCAAGATCAACGCTGGGGGAGGGACAGTAAGTGGGAGCAGTACTTC.